Below are 17 T cell receptor beta chains sequenced from a single sample in a study of T-cell reconstitution after alpha-beta-depleted transplantation in children. The library targeted TCRbeta and was prepared with unique molecular identifiers. MiXCR, applied by TCRdb to the PCR reads, yields one record per CDR3 protein. The sample holds a few hundred thousand distinct CDR3 sequences, more than 9% seen once. The starting material was peripheral blood, obtained 180 days after TCRalphabeta/CD19-depleted stem cell transplant. The receptors stem from a male patient between 2 and 15 years old who had a stem cell transplant for chronic granulomatous disease, so the T cells may come from the graft donor.

This clonotype has a count of ten or more. This rearrangement joins TRBV12-3 or TRBV12-4 to TRBJ1-4; D not certain. This CDR3 has 14 amino acids. Deletions cut 4 bases from V and 7 bases from J, with 13 bases between. The CDR3 nucleotides read TGTGCCAGCAGTTACAGTATTTTCGCTGAAAAACTGTTTTTT. This translates into CASSYSIFAEKLFF.

This clonotype came up many times. The V gene is TRBV27, the J gene TRBJ1-5; TRBD1 agrees at 10 bases. Germline CDR1 and CDR2: MNHEY and SMNVEV (reference sequence). The CDR3 sequence is 17 residues long. V shed 5 bases, J shed 5 bases, and the junction held 12 bases outside the gene matches. The CDR3 DNA reads as TGTGCCAGCAGTCGTTATGGACAAGGGACAGGGGATCAGCCCCAGCATTTT. Translation gives CASSRYGQGTGDQPQHF.

Worth noting for this clonotype: One end of the junction does not line up with germline, which may come from a read error. The chain couples TRBV3-1 to TRBJ2-2, with 8 nucleotides matching TRBD2. The CDR3 is 18 residues long. In germline, CDR1 is LGHDT, CDR2 YNNKEL (reference sequence). This chain's CDR3 is CASCQLWGSGMNTGELFF. CDR3 bases: TGTGCCAGCTGCCAACTCTGGGGTAGCGGGATGAACACCGGGGAGCTGTTTTTT.

This clonotype was observed at least ten times. The rearrangement joins TRBV5-1 to TRBJ2-7, with TRBD2 matching 10 bases. Germline CDR1 reads SGHRS; CDR2 reads YFSETQ. This CDR3 contains 18 residues. Trimming at V came to 4 bases and at J to 1 base, leaving 14 bases not matched to a gene. The CDR3 region has the DNA TGCGCCAGCAGCCCGAAACCAACCGGGACTAGCGTTTCCTACGAGCAGTACTTC. Its translation is CASSPKPTGTSVSYEQYF.

Details on this clonotype: A read error may explain this, as a much larger clone is one base away. CDR3 sequence: CASRKDRPYGYPF. The CDR3 DNA sequence: TGTGCCAGCAGGAAGGACAGACCCTATGGCTACCCCTTC. This chain links TRBV12-3 or TRBV12-4 with TRBJ1-2, with a tentative D call TRBD1 (6 bases). This CDR3 has 13 amino acids.

This clonotype was seen many times. The chain carries TRBV7-9 and TRBJ2-2, with 9 bases that match TRBD2. V was pared by 3 bases and J by 7 bases, with 6 bases of the junction left unmatched. Germline loops: CDR1 SEHNR, CDR2 FQNEAQ (reference sequence). The CDR3 length is 15 residues. CDR3 nucleotide sequence: TGTGCCAGCAGCTTCATTAGCGGGAGAGGCGGGGAGCTGTTTTTT. Translated, it gives CASSFISGRGGELFF.

This clonotype was observed at least ten times. V gene TRBV7-6 combines with J gene TRBJ1-2; the D is unclear. Trimming removed 4 bases at V and 6 bases at J, with 15 bases between. This CDR3 is built from 14 residues. Germline V gene lookup returns CDR1 SGHVS and CDR2 FNYEAQ. In nucleotides, the CDR3 is TGTGCCAGCAGCTCGCTTGCAGTAGGGAATGGCTACACCTTC. This translates into CASSSLAVGNGYTF. Full variable domain (rest looked up from reference TRBV7-6 and TRBJ1-2): GAGVSQSPRYKVTKRGQDVALRCDPISGHVSLYWYRQALGQGPEFLTYFNYEAQQDKSGLPNDRFSAERPEGSISTLTIQRTEQRDSAMYRCASSSLAVGNGYTFGSGTRLTVV.

This clonotype was counted ten times or more. The chain joins TRBV28 to TRBJ2-7; D is ambiguous. This CDR3 spans 14 amino acids. CDR1 and CDR2 (germline): MDHEN, SYDVKM. V shed 8 bases and J shed 3 bases, with 17 bases lying between them. CDR3 amino acids: CASARVRLFYEQYF. CDR3 DNA: TGTGCCAGCGCTAGGGTGCGTCTCTTCTACGAGCAGTACTTC.

This clonotype was counted ten times or more. The CDR3 protein is CATSGSYEQYF. CDR3 in DNA: TGTGCTACCTCAGGCTCCTACGAGCAGTACTTC. The V gene is TRBV12-5, the J gene TRBJ2-7; D is unresolved. Deletions cut 10 bases from V and 0 bases from J, with 7 bases between. Per germline, CDR1 LGHNT and CDR2 FRNRAP. The CDR3 runs 11 residues.

This clonotype was observed a few times. The J gene is TRBJ2-1, the V gene TRBV10-2; 12 positions agree with TRBD2. The CDR3 runs to 17 residues. From germline, CDR1 is WSHSY and CDR2 SAAADI. V shed 0 bases and J 4 bases; nucleotides not matched to a gene: 4. CDR3 in amino acids: CASSESLGTSGYNEQFF. The CDR3 DNA follows: TGCGCCAGCAGTGAGTCGCTCGGGACTAGCGGGTACAATGAGCAGTTCTTC.

Many counts were recorded for this clonotype. DNA of the CDR3: TGCGCCAGCAGCCCCCTACCTCAGGACAGGGGGCGAGAGACCCAGTACTTC. Residues: CASSPLPQDRGRETQYF. V gene TRBV5-1 combines with J gene TRBJ2-5; 11 bases line up with TRBD1. The CDR3 sequence is 17 residues long. V was clipped by 4 bases and J by 4 bases; unmatched bases: 12. Germline V gene data show CDR1 as SGHRS and CDR2 as YFSETQ.

Of note for this clonotype: In this CDR3 the conserved last residue, phenylalanine or tryptophan, is missing, so a read error is likely. The gene calls are TRBV19 and TRBJ2-1, with unresolved D. V gave up 6 bases and J gave up 7 bases, with 7 bases separating them. Germline-derived CDR1 and CDR2 are LNHDA and SQIVND (reference sequence). The CDR3 is made up of 11 amino acids. In DNA, the CDR3 is TGTGCCAGTAGCGCTTATAATGAGCAGTTCCTC. Translation: CASSAYNEQFL.

This clonotype was seen at least ten times. The J gene is TRBJ1-5, the V gene TRBV7-9, with TRBD1 as a possible D gene (6 bases). Trimming removed 1 base from V and 8 bases from J, with 12 bases in between. CDR3 length: 14 amino acids. Germline values: CDR1 SEHNR, CDR2 FQNEAQ (reference sequence). The CDR3 nucleotides read TGTGCCAGCAGCTTAGACGGGGGGCCGGAGCCCCAGCATTTT. Amino acid sequence: CASSLDGGPEPQHF. Complete variable domain (other parts from reference TRBV7-9 and TRBJ1-5): DTGVSQNPRHKITKRGQNVTFRCDPISEHNRLYWYRQTLGQGPEFLTYFQNEAQLEKSRLLSDRFSAERPKGSFSTLEIQRTEQGDSAMYLCASSLDGGPEPQHFGDGTRLSIL.

This clonotype has a count of ten or more. This chain uses TRBV25-1 with TRBJ2-1; tentative D call: TRBD2 (5 bases). Trimming took 2 bases from V and 4 from J, leaving 12 bases between them. CDR3 size: 15 residues. In germline, CDR1 is MGHDK, CDR2 SYGVNS. The CDR3 sequence: CASSEPQERYNEQFF. The CDR3 DNA reads TGTGCCAGCAGTGAACCTCAAGAGCGGTACAATGAGCAGTTCTTC.

The chain uses TRBV18 and TRBJ2-3, with 8 bases identical to TRBD2. Germline V gene sequence: CDR1 KGHSH, CDR2 LQKENI. This CDR3 comprises 15 residues. With V trimmed by 1 base and J by 6 bases, 6 bases remained unmatched. CDR3 in amino acids: CASSPLSGRWDTQYF. In nucleotides, the CDR3 is TGTGCCAGCTCACCACTAAGCGGGAGATGGGATACGCAGTATTTT.

V is TRBV7-9 and J is TRBJ2-2, with 8 bases matching TRBD2. The CDR3 totals 16 residues. CDR1 is SEHNR and CDR2 is FQNEAQ in the germline V gene (reference sequence). V shed 5 bases, J shed 6 bases, and the junction held 11 bases outside the gene matches. The CDR3 protein is CASSQAGLGVPGELFF. DNA of the CDR3: TGTGCCAGCAGCCAGGCGGGACTAGGCGTCCCCGGGGAGCTGTTTTTT.

On this clonotype itself: This may be a read error, as it is one base from a much larger clone. The rearrangement links TRBV29-1 to TRBJ2-7; maybe TRBD1 (6 bases). The length of the CDR3 is 15 residues. With 4 bases removed from V and 4 bases from J, the gap between germline ends came to 20 bases. Germline V gene lookup returns CDR1 SQVTM and CDR2 ANQGSEA. The CDR3 sequence: CSVGASATGIYEQYF. CDR3 DNA sequence: TGCAGCGTTGGAGCATCCGCGACAGGAATATACGAGCAGTACTTC.